These T cell receptor beta chains were read from a single sample in a study of cytomegalovirus exposure and HLA in healthy donors. Here immunoSEQ multiplex PCR was the method, and the copy in TCRdb shows in-frame clones only, minus some. This sample has hundreds of thousands of clones, with 83% found just once. Sample: PBMCs. The receptors were gathered from a girl between 5 and 17 years old in good health and CMV-seronegative. Each CDR3 is given with its conserved first and last residue. D genes are given only for firm matches. Expanded clones are given a class, and other clones once, few, many or no size at all.

v_gene	abundance	j_gene	d_gene	CDR3aa	CDR3nt
TRBV7-9	few	TRBJ1-3	NA	CASSLARLTGRAGNTIYF	TGTGCCAGCAGCTTAGCACGTCTTACAGGGAGGGCTGGAAACACCATATATTTT
TRBV7-2	NA	TRBJ1-1	NA	CASSSKTGGDTEAFF	TGTGCCAGCAGCTCCAAGACGGGGGGAGACACTGAAGCTTTCTTT
TRBV7-9	NA	TRBJ1-2	NA	CASSLVLQGKSNYGYTF	TGTGCCAGCAGCTTGGTCTTACAGGGAAAGTCTAACTATGGCTACACCTTC
TRBV28	NA	TRBJ2-3	TRBD2	CASSLPAGAFTDTQYF	TGTGCCAGCAGTTTACCAGCGGGGGCCTTCACAGATACGCAGTATTTT
TRBV6-5	NA	TRBJ1-3	NA	CASRTGFSGNTIYF	TGTGCCAGCCGCACAGGGTTCTCTGGAAACACCATATATTTT
TRBV27	NA	TRBJ1-5	NA	CASRPWGDGSVSNQPQHF	TGTGCCAGCAGACCCTGGGGAGACGGGTCGGTCAGCAATCAGCCCCAGCATTTT
TRBV4-1	NA	TRBJ1-3	NA	CASGSLSSGNTIYF	TGCGCCAGCGGCTCTTTAAGCTCTGGAAACACCATATATTTT
TRBV4-1	NA	TRBJ2-3	NA	CASSREWAPRGTQYF	TGCGCCAGCAGCCGGGAGTGGGCACCCAGGGGTACGCAGTATTTT
TRBV30	few	TRBJ1-1	NA	CAWARLNTEAFF	TGTGCCTGGGCCCGTCTAAACACTGAAGCTTTCTTT
TRBV5-5	once	TRBJ2-3	TRBD2	CASSLNERGATDTQYF	TGTGCCAGCAGCTTGAATGAGCGGGGGGCTACAGATACGCAGTATTTT
TRBV2	NA	TRBJ1-2	NA	CASSEASSPQYGYTF	TGTGCCAGCAGTGAAGCGTCCTCTCCCCAGTATGGCTACACCTTC
TRBV10-3	NA	TRBJ2-7	TRBD1	CATGTGKGEQYF	TGTGCCACGGGGACAGGGAAGGGCGAGCAGTACTTC
TRBV4-1	NA	TRBJ1-1	TRBD1	CASSQARTGGVGEAFF	TGCGCCAGCAGCCAAGCCCGGACAGGGGGGGTAGGTGAAGCTTTCTTT
TRBV27	NA	TRBJ1-1	TRBD1	CASRPTGRGWITEAFF	TGTGCCAGCCGCCCGACCGGCAGGGGGTGGATCACTGAAGCTTTCTTT
TRBV11-1	NA	TRBJ2-4	TRBD2	CASSLLGGDYKNIQYF	TGTGCCAGCAGCTTACTCGGGGGGGACTACAAAAACATTCAGTACTTC
TRBV6-4	NA	TRBJ1-1	NA	CASSDSRVGNTEAFF	TGTGCCAGCAGTGACTCACGGGTTGGGAACACTGAAGCTTTCTTT
TRBV10-1	NA	TRBJ1-4	TRBD1	CASSGDWTGPATNEKLFF	TGCGCCAGCAGTGGAGATTGGACAGGCCCTGCAACTAATGAAAAACTGTTTTTT
TRBV5-6	NA	TRBJ2-1	TRBD1	CASSFPTGFGEQFF	TGTGCCAGCAGCTTCCCGACAGGGTTTGGGGAGCAGTTCTTC
TRBV13	NA	TRBJ1-1	TRBD1	CASSHEWTGENTEAFF	TGTGCCAGCAGCCACGAATGGACAGGGGAGAACACTGAAGCTTTCTTT
TRBV30	once	TRBJ1-1	TRBD1	CAWKRLLDRDTEAFF	TGTGCCTGGAAGAGGTTATTAGACAGGGACACTGAAGCTTTCTTT
TRBV6-1	NA	TRBJ2-1	TRBD2	CASSGLAGGGVNEQFF	TGTGCCAGCAGTGGACTAGCGGGAGGGGGGGTTAATGAGCAGTTCTTC
TRBV5-4	NA	TRBJ2-6	TRBD1	CASSLGQNSGANVLTF	TGTGCCAGCAGCCTGGGACAGAACTCTGGGGCCAACGTCCTGACTTTC
TRBV11-3	NA	TRBJ2-1	NA	CASSLVLEDEQFF	TGTGCCAGCAGCTTAGTACTAGAGGATGAGCAGTTCTTC
TRBV11-2	NA	TRBJ1-2	NA	CASSSNRATYYGYTF	TGTGCCAGCAGCTCAAACAGGGCGACCTACTATGGCTACACCTTC
TRBV28	NA	TRBJ1-1	NA	CASSFPTNRLAFF	TGTGCCAGCAGTTTCCCGACAAACAGGTTGGCTTTCTTT
TRBV6-5	NA	TRBJ1-2	TRBD1	CASSSISLRDRVGYTF	TGTGCCAGCAGTTCCATTTCACTCCGGGACAGGGTTGGCTACACCTTC
TRBV7-2	few	TRBJ1-1	NA	CASSLVRGNTEAFF	TGTGCCAGCAGCTTAGTTCGGGGGAACACTGAAGCTTTCTTT
TRBV9	NA	TRBJ1-6	NA	CASSVDRHVSANSPLHF	TGTGCCAGCAGCGTAGATCGTCATGTGAGTGCCAATTCACCCCTCCACTTT
TRBV7-3	NA	TRBJ2-5	TRBD1	CASSLGDRFGETQYF	TGTGCCAGCAGCTTAGGGGACAGATTCGGCGAGACCCAGTACTTC
TRBV6-5	NA	TRBJ2-3	TRBD2	CASSYSGLVSDTQYF	TGTGCCAGCAGTTACTCTGGACTAGTTTCAGATACGCAGTATTTT
TRBV4-1	NA	TRBJ2-7	NA	CASSQGGGSDEQYF	TGCGCCAGCAGTCAAGGGGGGGGCTCCGACGAGCAGTACTTC
TRBV5-1	NA	TRBJ2-6	NA	CASSPRGFSGANVLTF	TGCGCCAGCAGCCCAAGGGGGTTCTCTGGGGCCAACGTCCTGACTTTC
TRBV7-6	NA	TRBJ1-1	TRBD1	CASSLLAPSDRGRRNTEAFF	TGTGCCAGCAGCTTATTAGCGCCTTCGGACAGGGGGCGTCGGAACACTGAAGCTTTCTTT
TRBV7-2	NA	TRBJ1-1	NA	CASSLGGVEGLRAFF	TGTGCCAGCAGCTTAGGGGGGGTGGAGGGACTGCGAGCTTTCTTT
TRBV5-1	NA	TRBJ2-3	NA	CATAATGDPTDTQYF	TGCGCCACTGCGGCGACGGGGGACCCCACAGATACGCAGTATTTT
TRBV15	NA	TRBJ2-1	NA	CATSRDLAGTPNYNEQFF	TGTGCCACCAGCAGAGATCTTGCCGGGACACCGAACTACAATGAGCAGTTCTTC
TRBV9	NA	TRBJ2-1	TRBD2	CASSSPLAGGPKTLSSYNEQFF	TGTGCCAGCAGCTCCCCCCTAGCGGGAGGGCCCAAGACTTTATCCTCCTACAATGAGCAGTTCTTC
TRBV29-1	NA	TRBJ1-2	NA	CSVETLGRAGLRNF	TGCAGCGTGGAAACCCTCGGTAGGGCAGGGCTCCGCAACTTC
TRBV5-1	NA	TRBJ2-5	NA	CASSLGQVDGEQYF	TGCGCCAGCAGCTTGGGACAGGTGGACGGTGAGCAGTACTTC
TRBV19	NA	TRBJ1-5	TRBD1	CASSIGQGALGQPQHF	TGTGCCAGTAGTATTGGTCAGGGGGCTTTGGGTCAGCCCCAGCATTTT
TRBV5-1	NA	TRBJ2-6	TRBD1	CASSSGTAGANVLTF	TGCGCCAGCAGCTCAGGGACAGCTGGGGCCAACGTCCTGACTTTC
TRBV5-1	NA	TRBJ1-2	NA	CASSFDRLANYGYTF	TGCGCCAGCAGCTTTGACAGGCTAGCTAACTATGGCTACACCTTC
TRBV7-2	NA	TRBJ1-3	NA	CASSDPDSHSGNTIYF	TGTGCCAGCAGCGATCCCGACAGTCACTCTGGAAACACCATATATTTT
TRBV7-2	NA	TRBJ1-5	NA	CASSLATSVNQPQHF	TGTGCCAGCAGCTTAGCTACGTCGGTAAATCAGCCCCAGCATTTT
TRBV10-3	NA	TRBJ2-7	TRBD2	CAIRGRGSYEQYF	TGTGCCATCAGAGGGAGGGGCTCCTACGAGCAGTACTTC
TRBV29-1	NA	TRBJ1-3	TRBD1	CSALTGGPISGNTIYF	TGCAGCGCCCTGACAGGGGGCCCCATCTCTGGAAACACCATATATTTT
TRBV7-2	once	TRBJ1-2	NA	CASSLLLGASGYTF	TGTGCCAGCAGCTTACTGCTGGGGGCGAGTGGCTACACCTTC
TRBV6-1	NA	TRBJ1-5	NA	CASGAAGSTQPQHF	TGTGCCAGCGGGGCGGCGGGGTCTACTCAGCCCCAGCATTTT
TRBV9	NA	TRBJ2-1	TRBD2	CASSVAGGALGNEQFF	TGTGCCAGCAGCGTAGCGGGGGGGGCCCTCGGAAATGAGCAGTTCTTC
TRBV25-1	NA	TRBJ2-3	NA	CASSATGTDTQYF	TGTGCCAGCAGTGCAACGGGCACAGATACGCAGTATTTT
TRBV6-6	NA	TRBJ1-3	NA	CAVRNSGNTIYF	TGTGCCGTGAGGAACTCTGGAAACACCATATATTTT
TRBV28	NA	TRBJ1-5	NA	CASIKQGRNQPQHF	TGTGCCAGCATTAAACAGGGTCGCAATCAGCCCCAGCATTTT